Presented here are 27 T cell receptor beta chains from one specimen sequenced in a study of identical twins. A single record per CDR3 protein comes from TCRdb applying MiXCR to the 5' RACE reads. Seen here are nearly 900,000 distinct CDR3 sequences, roughly 12% observed once, and the top ten hold about 1.5%. These data also featured in a second study, about yellow fever vaccine responses in identical twins.

Sequenced input: PBMCs. These receptor sequences come from a woman in her late teens or twenties in good health.

This clonotype came up many times. The V call is TRBV20-1, the J call TRBJ2-1; 11 nucleotides agree with TRBD2. V lost 3 bases, J lost 3 bases, and 7 bases stayed unmatched. Germline-derived CDR1 and CDR2 are DFQATT and SNEGSKA (reference sequence). This CDR3 comprises 16 residues. The CDR3 coding sequence is TGCAGTGCTAGCATTGGGACTAGCGGAGACTACAATGAGCAGTTCTTC. This codes for CSASIGTSGDYNEQFF.

This clonotype was counted at least ten times. The J gene is TRBJ2-3, the V gene TRBV5-5, with D perhaps matching TRBD2 (5 bases). Per the germline V gene, CDR1 is SGHKS and CDR2 is YYEKEE (reference sequence). V lost 1 base and J lost 3, with 6 bases in between. The length of the CDR3 is 13 residues. DNA for the CDR3: TGTGCCAGCAGCTTGCGGACTACAGATACGCAGTATTTT. It yields the protein CASSLRTTDTQYF.

This clonotype has only a few counts. The chain couples TRBV6-5 to TRBJ1-6; TRBD1 matches at 10 bases. Unmatched junction bases numbered 6, after V lost 6 bases and J lost 7 bases. The germline V gene encodes CDR1 MNHEY and CDR2 SVGAGI. The CDR3 spans 15 residues. The CDR3 DNA is TGTGCCAGCAGGTATTCGGGACAGGGGAATTCACCCCTCCACTTT. Its protein product is CASRYSGQGNSPLHF.

The rearrangement joins TRBV7-9 to TRBJ1-5; no clear D. This CDR3 has 14 residues. The V and J ends lost 5 bases and 0 bases respectively, with 8 bases between them. The germline V gene encodes CDR1 SEHNR and CDR2 FQNEAQ (reference sequence). The CDR3 DNA sequence: TGTGCCAGCAGCCTCTATGATAGCAATCAGCCCCAGCATTTT. It translates to CASSLYDSNQPQHF.

V is TRBV18 and J is TRBJ2-7, with D uncertain. This CDR3 contains 14 residues. Trimming took off 8 bases at V and 0 bases at J, with 14 bases between the two ends. Germline V gene sequence: CDR1 KGHSH, CDR2 LQKENI. The CDR3 region has the DNA TGTGCCAGCGCTGGACGGTCGAGCTCCTACGAGCAGTACGTC. Translation gives CASAGRSSSYEQYV.

This clonotype came up many times. This sequence joins TRBV12-3 or TRBV12-4 and TRBJ1-3; a weak D match, TRBD1 (5 bases). With 10 bases removed from V and 2 bases from J, the gap between germline ends came to 15 bases. The CDR3 contains 14 residues. CDR3 in amino acids: CATLWGSAGNTIYF. As DNA, the CDR3 is TGTGCCACCCTTTGGGGGTCCGCTGGAAACACCATATATTTT.

The V and J genes are TRBV25-1 and TRBJ1-5, with a weak D call TRBD1 (6 bases). The V gene lost 1 base and the J gene lost 3 bases, with 10 bases spanning the gap. The CDR3 is 15 residues long. Germline CDR1 MGHDK, CDR2 SYGVNS. The CDR3, as DNA: TGTGCCAGCAGTGAATCAGCAGGGGCCAATCAGCCCCAGCATTTT. Protein sequence: CASSESAGANQPQHF.

In DNA, the CDR3 is TGTGCTAGTGGTTTCCCTGACAGGGAGAACACCGGGGAGCTGTTTTTT. Translating gives CASGFPDRENTGELFF. This chain uses TRBV12-5 with TRBJ2-2, with TRBD1 matching 7 bases. The ends lost 3 bases at V and 1 base at J; junction bases unmatched: 5. CDR1 is LGHNT, CDR2 FRNRAP, per germline. The CDR3 totals 16 residues.

V gene TRBV5-1 combines with J gene TRBJ1-2; TRBD1 is a possible D gene (5 bases). The length of the CDR3 is 13 residues. Germline assignment: CDR1 SGHRS and CDR2 YFSETQ. The V end was cut by 1 base, the J end by 6 bases, with 10 bases between. CDR3 amino acids: CASSLFMGDGYTF. The CDR3 DNA reads TGCGCCAGCAGCTTGTTCATGGGGGATGGCTACACCTTC.

This clonotype was detected a few times. The chain recombines TRBV14 with TRBJ2-2, with 9 positions matching TRBD2. Germline CDR1 reads SGHDN; CDR2 reads FVKESK. V lost 5 bases to trimming and J lost 1 base; unmatched junction nucleotides: 5. CDR3 length: 16 residues. For the CDR3, the DNA is TGTGCCAGCAGCACACTAGCGGGTGTGAACACCGGGGAGCTGTTTTTT. Translation: CASSTLAGVNTGELFF.

This chain joins TRBV2 and TRBJ2-7; D is undetermined. In germline, CDR1 is SNHLY, CDR2 FYNNEI. V lost 1 base and J 4 bases, leaving 5 bases between the germline ends. The CDR3 consists of 12 residues. Here the CDR3 reads CASSEVPYEQYF. The CDR3 DNA is TGTGCCAGCAGTGAAGTTCCATACGAGCAGTACTTC.

The rearrangement uses TRBV12-3 or TRBV12-4 and TRBJ2-7, with a tentative D call TRBD2 (5 bases). V shed 2 bases and J shed 6 bases, with 11 bases lying between them. The CDR3 is made up of 13 amino acids. The CDR3 DNA reads as TGTGCCAGCAGTTTAAGAGGGTTGGGCGAGCAGTACTTC. Translation: CASSLRGLGEQYF.

This clonotype has more than one count but fewer than ten. The chain employs TRBV6-2 or TRBV6-3 and TRBJ2-3; 7 nucleotides agree with TRBD2. CDR3 length: 14 amino acids. Losses at the gene ends were 3 bases for V and 4 bases for J; bases not matched to a gene: 4. Germline assignment: CDR1 MNHEY and CDR2 SVGEGT. The CDR3 reads CASSYGGGADTQYF. CDR3 sequence (DNA): TGTGCCAGCAGTTATGGCGGGGGTGCAGATACGCAGTATTTT.

This clonotype has at least ten counts. The chain is built from TRBV7-8 and TRBJ2-3; TRBD2 aligns across 11 bases. This CDR3 is 15 amino acids long. The germline V gene has CDR1 SGHVS and CDR2 FQNEAQ. Trimming removed 1 base from V and 6 bases from J; junction bases left unmatched: 3. DNA of the CDR3: TGTGCCAGCAGCTTAGTCTGGACTAGCGGGGATACGCAGTATTTT. Its protein is CASSLVWTSGDTQYF.

V is TRBV4-1 and J is TRBJ2-1, with 11 bases matching TRBD2. The trim removed 4 bases at V and 2 bases at J, leaving 4 bases unmatched. In germline, CDR1 is MGHRA, CDR2 YSYEKL. The CDR3 length is 16 residues. CDR3 sequence (DNA): TGCGCCAGCAGCCGACAGGGACTAGCGGCCTACAATGAGCAGTTCTTC. Amino acid sequence: CASSRQGLAAYNEQFF.

This clonotype was seen a few times. This chain uses TRBV6-1 with TRBJ2-7; D is possibly TRBD2 (6 bases). The CDR3 is made up of 16 amino acids. The V gene lost 6 bases and the J gene lost 0 bases, with 18 bases spanning the gap. Germline values: CDR1 MNHNS, CDR2 SASEGT. The CDR3 loop is CASRLAPVVSSYEQYV. CDR3 in DNA: TGTGCCAGCAGGCTAGCGCCGGTGGTGAGCTCCTACGAGCAGTACGTC.

This clonotype appeared a few times. The V call is TRBV10-2, the J call TRBJ1-6; the D gene is possibly TRBD1 (6 bases). Trimming removed 6 bases at V and 9 bases at J, with 12 bases between. Germline CDR1 is WSHSY and CDR2 is SAAADI. The CDR3 spans 13 residues. The CDR3: CASSRDTASPLHF. DNA of the CDR3: TGCGCCAGCAGCCGGGACACGGCTTCACCCCTCCACTTT.

This chain connects TRBV7-9 to TRBJ2-7; 9 bases are a match to TRBD2. V shed 2 bases and J 0 bases; nucleotides not matched to a gene: 8. This CDR3 contains 17 residues. The germline V gene encodes CDR1 SEHNR and CDR2 FQNEAQ (reference sequence). The CDR3 reads CASSLTAGGLSSYEQYF. In DNA form, the CDR3 reads TGTGCCAGCAGCTTAACAGCGGGAGGACTAAGCTCCTACGAGCAGTACTTC.

This clonotype appeared a single time. The chain has TRBV2 and TRBJ2-3, with 11 bases identical to TRBD2. The CDR3 spans 17 residues. From germline, CDR1 is SNHLY and CDR2 FYNNEI. The V segment lost 1 base and the J segment 6 bases; nucleotides outside the gene matches: 9. CDR3 region: CASSEVAGGPFIDTQYF. The CDR3 DNA sequence: TGTGCCAGCAGTGAAGTAGCGGGAGGGCCTTTCATTGATACGCAGTATTTT.

The sample holds many counts of this clonotype. The CDR3 loop is CASSFDRNIQYF. In DNA form, the CDR3 reads TGCGCCAGCAGCTTTGACAGAAACATTCAGTACTTC. The chain has TRBV5-1 and TRBJ2-4; TRBD1 might be the D (5 bases). Looked up from germline, CDR1 is SGHRS and CDR2 is YFSETQ. CDR3 size: 12 residues. V dropped 2 bases and J dropped 6 bases, with 6 bases sitting between them.

A remark on this clonotype: A read error may explain this, as a much larger clone is one base away. The chain recombines TRBV20-1 with TRBJ2-1; possible D gene TRBD1, 6 bases. V lost 2 bases and J lost 9, with 8 bases in between. CDR3 length equals 11 residues. Germline V gene data show CDR1 as DFQATT and CDR2 as SNEGSKA (reference sequence). The CDR3 region is CSARRGSEQFF. The DNA of the CDR3 is TGCAGTGCTAGAAGGGGGAGTGAGCAGTTCTTC.

This chain connects TRBV7-9 to TRBJ2-7; either TRBD1 or TRBD2 may supply D (5 bases each). The V and J ends lost 4 bases and 2 bases respectively, with 15 bases between them. The CDR3 runs to 15 residues. CDR1 is SEHNR and CDR2 is FQNEAQ in the germline V gene (reference sequence). This chain's CDR3 is CASSSTGLPAYEQYV. Written as DNA, the CDR3 is TGTGCCAGCAGCTCCACAGGACTTCCAGCCTACGAGCAGTACGTC.

A few counts support this clonotype. The rearrangement joins TRBV2 to TRBJ2-1, with D tentatively TRBD2 (6 bases). Germline lookup yields CDR1 SNHLY and CDR2 FYNNEI. This CDR3 region has 16 residues. The germline V and J ends were trimmed by 5 bases and 4 bases, with 18 bases remaining between them. The CDR3 sequence is CASSSDSGTLYNEQFF. In DNA form, the CDR3 reads TGTGCCAGCAGTTCCGACTCCGGGACTCTTTACAATGAGCAGTTCTTC. Full variable domain (remainder filled in from reference TRBV2 and TRBJ2-1): EPEVTQTPSHQVTQMGQEVILRCVPISNHLYFYWYRQILGQKVEFLVSFYNNEISEKSEIFDDQFSVERPDGSNFTLKIRSTKLEDSAMYFCASSSDSGTLYNEQFFGPGTRLTVL.

The gene calls are TRBV7-6 and TRBJ2-3, with 12 nucleotides matching TRBD2. Looked up from germline, CDR1 is SGHVS and CDR2 is FNYEAQ. V lost 2 bases and J lost 0; bases outside the gene matches: 3. There are 17 residues in the CDR3. The CDR3, as DNA: TGTGCCAGCAGCTTAAATCTAGCGGGGGGGAGCACAGATACGCAGTATTTT. It encodes CASSLNLAGGSTDTQYF.

The chain joins TRBV5-1 to TRBJ1-1; D is ambiguous. The CDR3 spans 15 residues. V was shortened by 0 bases and J by 3 bases, with 12 bases between the two germline ends. In germline, CDR1 is SGHRS, CDR2 YFSETQ. The CDR3 reads CASSLVAYGDTEAFF. The CDR3 DNA follows: TGCGCCAGCAGCTTGGTTGCATATGGGGACACTGAAGCTTTCTTT.

The chain employs TRBV20-1 and TRBJ2-7; possibly TRBD2 for D (7 bases). This CDR3 is built from 15 residues. The V end was cut by 1 base, the J end by 5 bases, with 18 bases between. Germline V lookup: CDR1 DFQATT, CDR2 SNEGSKA (reference sequence). The CDR3 nucleotides are TGCAGTGCTAGAGGGGGGGGCCACTCAATCCACGAGCAGTACGTC. Its translation is CSARGGGHSIHEQYV.

In its sample, this clonotype was seen many times. V and J are TRBV20-1 and TRBJ1-1; 9 nucleotides line up with TRBD1. Germline V CDR1 and CDR2: DFQATT, SNEGSKA (reference sequence). V shed 7 bases and J 4 bases; nucleotides not matched to a gene: 7. This CDR3 is built from 13 residues. CDR3 loop: CSVPQGAITEAFF. CDR3 sequence (DNA): TGCAGTGTTCCACAGGGGGCCATCACTGAAGCTTTCTTT.